The 27 T cell receptor beta chains below come from one sample, sequenced in a study of post-analysis software for immune sequencing data. Study-level points and caveats: Patients showed TRBV5-6, TRBV5-1 and TRBV20-1 among roughly 5 TRBV segments more frequent than in controls.

Prepared libraries of TCR beta cDNA carried unique molecular identifiers. TCRdb re-called the PCR reads with MiXCR, one entry per CDR3 protein. This sample carries more than 450,000 distinct CDR3 sequences, 30% to 40% of them seen once, and the ten largest clones take about 5.6%. These receptors' targets are unknown. The sample taken for sequencing was blood. These receptor sequences come from a girl aged 2-17 years with multiple sclerosis.

The J gene is TRBJ2-5, the V gene TRBV29-1; TRBD1 aligns across 8 bases. The germline V gene has CDR1 SQVTM and CDR2 ANQGSEA. The CDR3 covers 13 residues. Trimming took 7 bases from V and 1 from J; bases not matched to a gene: 5. The DNA for the CDR3 is TGCAGCGCCAGACAGGGGTTCCAAGAGACCCAGTACTTC. Translating it yields CSARQGFQETQYF.

This clonotype was seen at least ten times. CDR3 sequence (DNA): TGTGCCAGCAGCTTTGAAAGGCAAGAGACCCAGTACTTC. Translation gives CASSFERQETQYF. V and J are TRBV7-8 and TRBJ2-5; D is unclear. V dropped 3 bases and J dropped 2 bases, with 7 bases sitting between them. The V gene's germline CDR1 is SGHVS and CDR2 FQNEAQ. The CDR3 has 13 amino acids.

The rearrangement uses TRBV13 and TRBJ2-3; no clear D gene. The CDR3 extends over 16 amino acids. Germline lookup yields CDR1 PRHDT and CDR2 FYEKMQ (reference sequence). V was clipped by 4 bases and J by 0 bases, with 14 bases between them. CDR3 in amino acids: CASSSRQRTSTDTQYF. The CDR3 nucleotides read TGTGCCAGCAGCTCCCGTCAAAGAACTAGCACAGATACGCAGTATTTT. The entire variable domain, with the rest obtained from reference TRBV13 and TRBJ2-3, is as follows: AAGVIQSPRHLIKEKRETATLKCYPIPRHDTVYWYQQGPGQDPQFLISFYEKMQSDKGSIPDRFSAQQFSDYHSELNMSSLELGDSALYFCASSSRQRTSTDTQYFGPGTRLTVL.

This clonotype has a handful of counts. V usage is TRBV7-8 and J usage is TRBJ1-2; tentatively, D is TRBD1 (6 bases). Deletions cut 5 bases from V and 3 bases from J, with 13 bases between. The germline CDR1 and CDR2 sequences are SGHVS and FQNEAQ. The CDR3 is made up of 14 amino acids. CDR3 coding DNA: TGTGCCAGCAGCATAAGCAGGGGAGACTATGGCTACACCTTC. This encodes CASSISRGDYGYTF.

V usage is TRBV27 and J usage is TRBJ1-1; TRBD1 might be the D (6 bases). Germline values: CDR1 MNHEY, CDR2 SMNVEV (reference sequence). Deletions cut 5 bases from V and 1 base from J, with 20 bases between. The length of the CDR3 is 17 residues. The CDR3 DNA sequence: TGTGCCAGCAGTACAGACAGGAGGTTAGGGTCGAACACTGAAGCTTTCTTT. Translation gives CASSTDRRLGSNTEAFF.

This clonotype was counted a single time. V usage is TRBV11-1 and J usage is TRBJ2-1, with D possibly matching TRBD2 (5 bases). Trimming pared 3 bases from V and 4 bases from J, leaving 10 bases between. Germline V gene data show CDR1 as SGHAT and CDR2 as FQDESV (reference sequence). The CDR3 has 14 amino acids. This CDR3 reads CASSFAGVYNEQFF. The CDR3 DNA follows: TGTGCCAGCAGCTTTGCCGGGGTTTACAATGAGCAGTTCTTC.

The chain links TRBV5-1 to TRBJ1-2, with no clear D. Germline V gene lookup returns CDR1 SGHRS and CDR2 YFSETQ. CDR3 length equals 14 residues. Trimming pared 4 bases from V and 2 bases from J, leaving 12 bases between. The CDR3 region is CASSPPRRNYGYTF. The CDR3 DNA reads as TGCGCCAGCAGCCCCCCGAGGCGGAACTATGGCTACACCTTC.

The chain joins TRBV6-6 to TRBJ1-2; 7 bases line up with TRBD1. J gave up 3 bases and V 9 bases, and 4 bases lay outside the gene matches. CDR3 length: 12 amino acids. Germline lookup yields CDR1 MNHNY and CDR2 SVGAGI (reference sequence). CDR3 nucleotide sequence: TGTGCCAGTCTCAGGGGGGACTATGGCTACACCTTC. Translated: CASLRGDYGYTF.

In its sample, this clonotype was seen a few times. CDR3 DNA sequence: TGTGCCAGCAGTGACGGGGCCGCCCTCCAAGAGACCCAGTACTTC. Amino acid sequence: CASSDGAALQETQYF. The V gene is TRBV6-4, the J gene TRBJ2-5; TRBD1 is a possible D gene (5 bases). Trimming took 2 bases from V and 1 from J, leaving 11 bases between them. Germline V gene sequence: CDR1 MRHNA, CDR2 SNTAGT. CDR3 size: 15 residues.

This clonotype has just a few counts. V gene TRBV11-2 combines with J gene TRBJ1-2; 12 bases map to TRBD1. Germline-derived CDR1 and CDR2 are SGHAT and FQNNGV. The CDR3 is made up of 16 amino acids. Unmatched junction bases numbered 11, after V lost 5 bases and J lost 7 bases. The CDR3 coding sequence is TGTGCCAGCAGCGCCCGACCGGGACAGGGGGCGCCTGGCTACACCTTC. Its translation is CASSARPGQGAPGYTF.

The table lists this clonotype with a count of one. The CDR3 nucleotides read TGTGCCAGCAGGAACTTGGTTGGGACCAAAAGACCCTACAATGAGCAGTTCTTC. Protein: CASRNLVGTKRPYNEQFF. This chain uses TRBV7-9 with TRBJ2-1, with D perhaps given as TRBD1 or TRBD2 (5 bases each). Looked up from germline, CDR1 is SEHNR and CDR2 is FQNEAQ (reference sequence). This CDR3 contains 18 residues. V dropped 6 bases and J dropped 2 bases, with 23 bases sitting between them.

This chain connects TRBV6-1 to TRBJ2-7; D may be TRBD1 (6 bases). CDR1 is MNHNS, CDR2 SASEGT, per germline. V was trimmed by 8 bases and J by 0 bases, leaving 17 bases between them. The CDR3 contains 15 residues. Written as DNA, the CDR3 is TGTGCCAGCGGTCAGGACAGCGCCTACTCCTACGAGCAGTACTTC. Its translation is CASGQDSAYSYEQYF.

This clonotype was seen more than once but under ten times. This chain joins TRBV20-1 and TRBJ1-2, with TRBD1 matching over 7 bases. The trim removed 4 bases at V and 8 bases at J, leaving 16 bases unmatched. The CDR3 length is 15 residues. Germline V gene data show CDR1 as DFQATT and CDR2 as SNEGSKA (reference sequence). The CDR3 DNA reads as TGCAGTGCTATTTTCCGGGACAGAGACCGTAGGGGCTACACCTTC. Protein: CSAIFRDRDRRGYTF.

This clonotype was seen only a few times. The rearrangement uses TRBV20-1 and TRBJ2-5; 11 nucleotides agree with TRBD1. Germline V gives CDR1 DFQATT, CDR2 SNEGSKA (reference sequence). The CDR3 is 16 amino acids. The V gene end was trimmed by 0 bases and the J gene end by 5 bases; junction bases not matched to a gene: 8. CDR3 sequence: CSARDPGQGAGETQYF. As DNA, the CDR3 is TGCAGTGCTAGAGACCCTGGACAGGGGGCGGGGGAGACCCAGTACTTC.

This clonotype was seen only a few times. The V call is TRBV3-1, the J call TRBJ1-2, with a possible D match to TRBD1 (5 bases). V lost 6 bases and J lost 6, with 14 bases in between. The CDR3 contains 13 residues. Germline CDR1 LGHDT, CDR2 YNNKEL (reference sequence). DNA for the CDR3: TGTGCCAGCAGTCAACCCGGGACGAATGGCTACACCTTC. Translated, it gives CASSQPGTNGYTF.

The chain uses TRBV20-1 and TRBJ2-7, with D possibly being TRBD2 (5 bases). Germline CDR1 DFQATT, CDR2 SNEGSKA (reference sequence). The CDR3 consists of 17 residues. V was cut by 0 bases and J by 2 bases, with 20 bases left in between. The chain's CDR3 is CSARDYGKGALPYEQYF. The CDR3 bases are TGCAGTGCTAGAGATTACGGGAAGGGAGCCCTCCCCTACGAGCAGTACTTC.

A remark on this clonotype: A much more abundant neighbour one base away suggests this may be a read error. The rearrangement uses TRBV5-6 and TRBJ2-7; 10 positions agree with TRBD1. Trimming took 3 bases from V and 5 from J; bases not matched to a gene: 5. The CDR3 length is 14 residues. CDR1 and CDR2 (germline): SGHDT, YYEEEE. For the CDR3, the DNA is TGTGCCAGCAGCTCCCGGGACAGGGGCAACGAGCAGTACTTC. Residues: CASSSRDRGNEQYF.

This clonotype was detected only a few times. The chain employs TRBV3-1 and TRBJ1-2; TRBD1 matches at 7 bases. This CDR3 region has 15 residues. The germline V gene encodes CDR1 LGHDT and CDR2 YNNKEL (reference sequence). The V segment lost 4 bases and the J segment 2 bases; nucleotides outside the gene matches: 7. Here the CDR3 reads CASSPGQVSNYGYTF. CDR3 DNA: TGTGCCAGCAGCCCAGGACAGGTCTCGAACTATGGCTACACCTTC.

This chain joins TRBV20-1 and TRBJ2-3; D might be TRBD2 (6 bases). Germline V gene data show CDR1 as DFQATT and CDR2 as SNEGSKA (reference sequence). The CDR3 runs 13 residues. V lost 5 bases and J 3 bases, leaving 12 bases between the germline ends. CDR3 in DNA: TGCAGTGCTGGAGGGGTAGGAACAGATACGCAGTATTTT. Its translation: CSAGGVGTDTQYF.

V gene TRBV25-1 combines with J gene TRBJ2-1, with 9 bases matching TRBD1. Trimming cost V 7 bases and J 7 bases; bases outside gene matches: 11. The CDR3 consists of 15 residues. Germline lookup yields CDR1 MGHDK and CDR2 SYGVNS. This CDR3 reads CASNPGQGRHNEQFF. The CDR3 nucleotides read TGTGCCAGCAACCCCGGACAGGGGCGCCATAATGAGCAGTTCTTC.

This chain joins TRBV6-6 and TRBJ2-3; D call uncertain. The CDR3 runs 14 residues. Trimming cost V 6 bases and J 2 bases, with 12 bases left between them. In germline, CDR1 is MNHNY, CDR2 SVGAGI (reference sequence). CDR3 DNA sequence: TGTGCCAGCAGCCCCCATGGCCCCACAGATACGCAGTATTTT. Translation: CASSPHGPTDTQYF.

The V and J genes are TRBV7-9 and TRBJ2-3, with TRBD2 matching 7 bases. J lost 2 bases, V lost 10 bases, and 3 bases had no gene match. The CDR3 extends over 12 amino acids. Looked up from germline, CDR1 is SEHNR and CDR2 is FQNEAQ (reference sequence). CDR3: CATGLVTDTQYF. The CDR3 DNA reads as TGTGCCACCGGACTAGTCACAGATACGCAGTATTTT.

This clonotype was counted a single time. This sequence joins TRBV5-1 and TRBJ1-5; 11 nucleotides match TRBD1. CDR1 is SGHRS and CDR2 is YFSETQ in the germline V gene. The CDR3 contains 16 residues. Trimming cost V 4 bases and J 2 bases; bases outside gene matches: 5. This CDR3 is CASSPGTGGRNQPQHF. The DNA of the CDR3 is TGCGCCAGCAGCCCAGGGACAGGGGGACGCAATCAGCCCCAGCATTTT.

This clonotype was observed a few times. The V call is TRBV27, the J call TRBJ2-5; 7 nucleotides line up with TRBD2. V lost 2 bases, J lost 2 bases, and 5 bases stayed unmatched. This CDR3 region has 15 residues. Germline CDR1 MNHEY, CDR2 SMNVEV (reference sequence). In DNA, the CDR3 is TGTGCCAGCAGTTTAGTGTGGGGGGGGCAAGAGACCCAGTACTTC. It specifies CASSLVWGGQETQYF.

V usage is TRBV7-2 and J usage is TRBJ1-6, with no clear D. CDR3 length: 14 residues. CDR1 and CDR2 from the germline V gene are SGHTA and FQGNSA. V dropped 4 bases and J dropped 16 bases, with 20 bases sitting between them. CDR3 loop: CASSSTNRATILHF. CDR3 coding DNA: TGTGCCAGCAGCTCCACTAACCGGGCCACAATACTCCACTTT.

The CDR3 loop is CSAGGAGGNYGYTF. The CDR3 DNA reads as TGCAGTGCTGGGGGAGCAGGGGGAAACTATGGCTACACCTTC. This chain joins TRBV20-1 and TRBJ1-2; 7 bases line up with TRBD1. The V and J ends lost 5 bases and 2 bases, in that order; junction bases with no gene match: 8. CDR1 is DFQATT, CDR2 SNEGSKA, per germline (reference sequence). CDR3 length: 14 residues.

This clonotype has only a few counts. The rearrangement joins TRBV20-1 to TRBJ2-7; 10 positions agree with TRBD1. The ends lost 0 bases at V and 3 bases at J; junction bases unmatched: 5. Germline loops: CDR1 DFQATT, CDR2 SNEGSKA (reference sequence). This CDR3 spans 15 amino acids. CDR3 residues: CSARDRGTGVYEQYF. CDR3 in DNA: TGCAGTGCTAGAGATCGGGGGACAGGGGTCTACGAGCAGTACTTC.